Listed here is a single TCR beta chain. Its cognate antigen is unknown. The repertoire was sequenced with immunoSEQ multiplex PCR; TCRdb's copy has only in-frame clones and lacks some. The sample lists roughly 64,000 clones, roughly three quarters seen once, with 0.88% in the top ten. The sort gate was single viable CD3+CD4+CD8-CD45RO+ cells for memory CD4+ T cells. The data were obtained in a study of memory CD4+ T cells and cytomegalovirus serostatus. Study results and limitations: Repertoires predicted CMV serostatus with median bootstrapped AUC of about 0.96.

CDR1 and CDR2 (germline): KGHSH, LQKENI. This CDR3 comprises 13 residues. J gave up 3 bases and V 5 bases, and 4 bases lay outside the gene matches. The sequencing sample was made of memory CD4+ T cells from blood. The chain combines TRBV18 with TRBJ2-7, with 7 positions matching TRBD2. The TCR sequence derives from an adult in good health and CMV-seronegative. The CDR3 nucleotides are TGTGCCAGCTCAGGACTAGGACTCTACGAGCAGTACTTC. Residues: CASSGLGLYEQYF.